The present TCR beta chain was sequenced within a study of T cells in Graves' hyperthyroidism and ophthalmopathy. In patients aged 18 to 65, hyperthyroidism was newly diagnosed, with duration under 2 months. Lactation, pregnancy, other autoimmune disease or uncontrolled infection led to exclusion of patients. Germline CDR1 reads KGHSH; CDR2 reads LQKENI. V trimming: 4 bases; J trimming: 12 bases; junction bases outside the gene matches: 6. The CDR3 sequence is 12 residues long. Comment on this clonotype: The antigen remains unidentified.

Amplified TCR beta CDR3 regions derived from RNA transcripts. First-round RT-PCR targeting the TCR CDR3 was performed with the HTBI primer set. TCRdb ran MiXCR on the multiplex PCR reads and lists one entry per CDR3 protein. The data contain some 700,000 distinct CDR3 sequences, around 16% of them singletons. The study's findings and limits: Ophthalmopathy could be told apart from stable hyperthyroidism with a 13 V-J model.

The sequencing sample was made of blood. The sequence was obtained from a man over 45 with Graves' hyperthyroidism. The chain has TRBV18 and TRBJ1-3, with 7 positions matching TRBD1. The DNA of the CDR3 is TGTGCCAGCTCACGACAGGGAGTTGGCATATATTTT. Protein product: CASSRQGVGIYF.